This passage covers 30 T cell receptor beta chains from one sample sequenced in a study of early T cells in non-severe SARS-CoV-2 infection. TCRdb re-called the 5' RACE reads through MiXCR, storing one row per CDR3 protein. The table has 75,000 to 100,000 distinct CDR3 sequences, 15% seen once. The sequenced sample consisted of whole blood. The receptor source for this set is an adult who was a healthcare worker with PCR-confirmed SARS-CoV-2 infection or an uninfected control (not recorded which).

The table lists this clonotype with a few counts. This sequence joins TRBV4-1 and TRBJ2-5; D not resolved. Between the trimmed V and J ends, which lost 2 bases and 1 base, there was a span of 5 bases. The germline V gene has CDR1 MGHRA and CDR2 YSYEKL. The CDR3 is 13 residues long. CDR3 coding DNA: TGCGCCAGCAGCCAACCGCCCCAAGAGACCCAGTACTTC. Translated: CASSQPPQETQYF.

This clonotype was detected a few times. The V gene is TRBV6-4, the J gene TRBJ2-2; D is uncertain. The CDR3 covers 15 residues. Trimming removed 0 bases at V and 5 bases at J, with 10 bases between. Germline V lookup: CDR1 MRHNA, CDR2 SNTAGT. The CDR3 DNA is TGTGCCAGCAGTGACTCCGGTGATGGGACCGGGGAGCTGTTTTTT. This codes for CASSDSGDGTGELFF.

The chain has TRBV20-1 and TRBJ2-7; D ambiguous. The CDR3 is made up of 11 amino acids. V lost 1 base and J lost 4, with 5 bases in between. Germline V gene data show CDR1 as DFQATT and CDR2 as SNEGSKA (reference sequence). DNA for the CDR3: TGCAGTGCTAGAGTTCAGTACGAGCAGTACTTC. This encodes CSARVQYEQYF.

The table lists this clonotype with a few counts. This chain joins TRBV5-1 and TRBJ2-1; D ambiguous. CDR1 SGHRS and CDR2 YFSETQ come from the germline V gene. This CDR3 comprises 16 residues. Trimming shortened V by 0 bases and J by 0 bases, and 10 bases separated the two germline ends. Here the CDR3 reads CASSLDFTSSYNEQFF. DNA for the CDR3: TGCGCCAGCAGCTTGGATTTCACAAGCTCCTACAATGAGCAGTTCTTC.

This chain joins TRBV29-1 and TRBJ2-1; D possibly corresponds to TRBD1 (6 bases). Germline V gene data show CDR1 as SQVTM and CDR2 as ANQGSEA. With 4 bases removed from V and 11 bases from J, the gap between germline ends came to 15 bases. CDR3 length: 12 residues. CDR3 coding DNA: TGCAGCGTTGCGGACAGCTTGCCCAAGCAGTTCTTC. Amino acid sequence: CSVADSLPKQFF.

This clonotype was recorded many times. The rearrangement uses TRBV28 and TRBJ2-6, with 8 nucleotides matching TRBD2. Germline CDR1 reads MDHEN; CDR2 reads SYDVKM. J gave up 5 bases and V 2 bases, and 2 bases lay outside the gene matches. This CDR3 contains 15 residues. CDR3 amino acids: CASSLAGGRANVLTF. The CDR3 nucleotides read TGTGCCAGCAGTTTAGCGGGAGGCCGGGCCAACGTCCTGACTTTC.

This clonotype was detected a few times. This chain uses TRBV20-1 with TRBJ2-5; TRBD2 matches 11 bases. The CDR3 has 16 amino acids. Germline V gene data show CDR1 as DFQATT and CDR2 as SNEGSKA (reference sequence). The CDR3 reads CSATSGSPFGAETQYF. DNA for the CDR3: TGCAGCGCAACTAGCGGGAGCCCCTTTGGCGCAGAGACCCAGTACTTC.

This clonotype appeared a few times. This chain joins TRBV3-1 and TRBJ2-1; 8 bases are shared with TRBD2. V shed 5 bases and J 2 bases; nucleotides not matched to a gene: 5. The germline V gene encodes CDR1 LGHDT and CDR2 YNNKEL (reference sequence). The CDR3 loop spans 15 amino acids. The CDR3 spells CASSVSGTTYNEQFF. CDR3 nucleotides: TGTGCCAGCAGCGTTAGCGGGACCACCTACAATGAGCAGTTCTTC.

This clonotype was counted once. The rearrangement uses TRBV12-3 or TRBV12-4 and TRBJ2-1, with TRBD2 identical over 11 bases. Trimming at V came to 2 bases and at J to 6 bases, leaving 3 bases not matched to a gene. The CDR3 has 15 amino acids. CDR3 in DNA: TGTGCCAGCAGTTTATTAGCGGGAGGGGGCAATGAGCAGTTCTTC. Protein sequence: CASSLLAGGGNEQFF.

The rearrangement links TRBV27 to TRBJ1-1, with 7 bases fitting TRBD1. This CDR3 is 14 amino acids long. V was pared by 5 bases and J by 1 base, with 4 bases of the junction left unmatched. Germline V gene data show CDR1 as MNHEY and CDR2 as SMNVEV (reference sequence). The CDR3 DNA reads as TGTGCCAGCAGTCCACGGGACAGGAACACTGAAGCTTTCTTT. Amino acids: CASSPRDRNTEAFF.

This clonotype was found a few times. One end of the junction does not line up with germline, which may come from a read error. The chain is built from TRBV6-6 and TRBJ2-5, with D tentatively TRBD1 (5 bases). The CDR3 is 15 amino acids. CDR1 MNHNY and CDR2 SVGAGI come from the germline V gene (reference sequence). The CDR3: CVSSLIGHQGETQYF. The DNA of the CDR3 is TGTGTCAGCAGCTTAATAGGACACCAGGGAGAGACCCAGTACTTC.

This clonotype was seen only once. V and J are TRBV29-1 and TRBJ2-3; D may be TRBD1 or TRBD2 (5 bases each). CDR3 length: 15 residues. Germline lookup yields CDR1 SQVTM and CDR2 ANQGSEA. V was trimmed by 5 bases and J by 1 base, leaving 16 bases between them. This CDR3 reads CSVRVTGRGTDTQYF. In nucleotides, the CDR3 is TGCAGCGTTCGTGTAACGGGACGGGGCACAGATACGCAGTATTTT.

This clonotype was seen just once. The V call is TRBV10-3, the J call TRBJ2-7, with 10 bases lining up with TRBD1. The V gene's germline CDR1 is ENHRY and CDR2 SYGVKD. The CDR3 totals 14 residues. V gave up 6 bases and J gave up 5 bases; unmatched junction bases: 7. Written as DNA, the CDR3 is TGTGCCATCAGGGCCGGGACAGGGGTCGACGAGCAGTACTTC. This encodes CAIRAGTGVDEQYF.

This clonotype was detected only a few times. DNA for the CDR3: TGTGCCAGCAGTTTTGACAGAGGTCATCATGGCTACACCTTC. This encodes CASSFDRGHHGYTF. The V gene is TRBV6-5, the J gene TRBJ1-2; maybe TRBD1 (5 bases). This CDR3 has 14 residues. V was shortened by 4 bases and J by 6 bases, with 15 bases between the two germline ends. Germline V gene sequence: CDR1 MNHEY, CDR2 SVGAGI.

The sample holds a few counts of this clonotype. The chain has TRBV12-3 or TRBV12-4 and TRBJ2-5, with 7 bases identical to TRBD2. After removal of 9 bases from V and 5 bases from J, the junction contained 9 bases not matched to a gene. This CDR3 is built from 13 residues. The CDR3 DNA is TGTGCCAGTGGGGCGGAGCGGGGCGAGACCCAGTACTTC. Its translation is CASGAERGETQYF.

This clonotype was observed a handful of times. V usage is TRBV27 and J usage is TRBJ1-5, with D hard to call. Germline loops: CDR1 MNHEY, CDR2 SMNVEV (reference sequence). This CDR3 is built from 16 residues. V lost 1 base, J lost 0 bases, and 10 bases lay in between. Here the CDR3 DNA reads TGTGCCAGCAGTTTATACGGGGTAGATAGCAATCAGCCCCAGCATTTT. Protein sequence: CASSLYGVDSNQPQHF.

The genes are TRBV11-3 and TRBJ2-7, with D unresolved. This CDR3 has 13 residues. Germline V CDR1 and CDR2: SGHNT, YENEEA. V gave up 2 bases and J gave up 3 bases, with 8 bases separating them. The CDR3 here is CASSLRPDYEQYF. As DNA, the CDR3 is TGTGCCAGCAGCTTACGGCCGGACTACGAGCAGTACTTC.

In this sample, this clonotype turned up a few times. The chain has TRBV10-1 and TRBJ2-5; 9 positions agree with TRBD1. J gave up 2 bases and V 7 bases, and 11 bases lay outside the gene matches. This CDR3 has 16 residues. The V gene's germline CDR1 is WNHNN and CDR2 SYGVQD (reference sequence). CDR3 region: CASIKNWTGAQETQYF. The CDR3 DNA sequence: TGCGCCAGCATAAAGAACTGGACAGGGGCGCAAGAGACCCAGTACTTC.

This clonotype was counted a few times. The chain recombines TRBV9 with TRBJ2-1; 10 bases are shared with TRBD2. This CDR3 is built from 15 residues. V lost 4 bases and J lost 10; bases outside the gene matches: 11. Per the germline V gene, CDR1 is SGDLS and CDR2 is YYNGEE. The CDR3 loop reads CASSSSGSYRREQFF. CDR3 nucleotides: TGTGCCAGCAGCTCTAGCGGGAGCTACCGTCGGGAGCAGTTCTTC.

The table lists this clonotype with a few counts. The rearrangement joins TRBV28 to TRBJ1-5; no clear D. Germline CDR1 MDHEN, CDR2 SYDVKM. Trimming took 6 bases from V and 6 from J, leaving 24 bases between them. This CDR3 comprises 17 residues. The DNA of the CDR3 is TGTGCCAGCAGCCAAATCAGCGGGCAGAATTCGGGTCAGCCCCAGCATTTT. Its protein product is CASSQISGQNSGQPQHF.

The genes are TRBV24-1 and TRBJ2-1, with 11 bases identical to TRBD2. This CDR3 spans 15 amino acids. Germline V gene lookup returns CDR1 KGHDR and CDR2 SFDVKD. With V trimmed by 4 bases and J by 5 bases, 3 bases remained unmatched. The CDR3 bases are TGTGCCACCAGTGAGGGACTAGCGGTTCACAATGAGCAGTTCTTC. Translation: CATSEGLAVHNEQFF.

This clonotype was seen at least ten times. The V gene is TRBV20-1, the J gene TRBJ1-5; D remains unclear. The germline gives CDR1 DFQATT, CDR2 SNEGSKA (reference sequence). The V end was cut by 0 bases, the J end by 5 bases, with 11 bases between. CDR3 length equals 14 residues. DNA of the CDR3: TGCAGTGCTAGAGATGTACCAGCCGATCAGCCCCAGCATTTT. This sequence encodes CSARDVPADQPQHF.

This clonotype was found a few times. The chain links TRBV5-1 to TRBJ2-6; weak D call: TRBD2 (5 bases). V was trimmed by 3 bases and J by 0 bases, leaving 7 bases between them. CDR1 and CDR2 from the germline V gene are SGHRS and YFSETQ. There are 15 residues in the CDR3. The CDR3 DNA reads TGCGCCAGCAGCTCCGGGGTCTCTGGGGCCAACGTCCTGACTTTC. Translated, it gives CASSSGVSGANVLTF. Drawing the rest from reference TRBV5-1 and TRBJ2-6, the complete variable domain is KAGVTQTPRYLIKTRGQQVTLSCSPISGHRSVSWYQQTPGQGLQFLFEYFSETQRNKGNFPGRFSGRQFSNSRSEMNVSTLELGDSALYLCASSSGVSGANVLTFGAGSRLTVL.

Many counts were recorded for this clonotype. This rearrangement joins TRBV12-3 or TRBV12-4 to TRBJ1-5; a weak D match, TRBD1 (6 bases). Trimming cost V 11 bases and J 7 bases, with 18 bases left between them. This CDR3 comprises 13 residues. CDR3 sequence reads: CASTGGAGQPQHF. CDR3 nucleotide sequence: TGTGCCTCTACCGGGGGGGCTGGGCAGCCCCAGCATTTT.

This chain uses TRBV7-3 with TRBJ2-1; unclear D gene. This CDR3 region has 13 residues. From germline, CDR1 is SGHTA and CDR2 FQGTGA. The ends were cut back, 2 bases at V and 5 bases at J, with 7 bases in the middle. The CDR3: CASSLRADNEQFF. CDR3 coding DNA: TGTGCCAGCAGCTTACGGGCGGACAATGAGCAGTTCTTC.

To note about this clonotype: Just one base apart from a much larger clone, this may be a read error. The V call is TRBV5-5, the J call TRBJ2-7, with TRBD2 matching over 9 bases. The CDR3 runs 16 residues. In germline, CDR1 is SGHKS, CDR2 YYEKEE (reference sequence). The CDR3 DNA follows: TGTGCCAGCAGCGCCCGGGGGCTAGCGGGAAGCTACGAGCAGCACTTC. Its translation: CASSARGLAGSYEQHF.

In this sample, this clonotype turned up a few times. V is TRBV20-1 and J is TRBJ2-7; the D is unclear. This CDR3 has 11 amino acids. Trimming left V 1 base short and J 4 bases short, with 5 bases between. Germline V CDR1 and CDR2: DFQATT, SNEGSKA (reference sequence). Here the CDR3 DNA reads TGCAGTGCTAGAGGGGGATACGAGCAGTACTTC. This encodes CSARGGYEQYF.

In its sample, this clonotype was seen many times. The rearrangement joins TRBV28 to TRBJ2-5; TRBD2 aligns across 7 bases. Germline V CDR1 and CDR2: MDHEN, SYDVKM. CDR3 length: 13 residues. V dropped 5 bases and J dropped 5; count of bases not matched to a gene: 5. CDR3 DNA: TGTGCCAGCAGTCTAGCGGTTGCCGAGACCCAGTACTTC. It specifies CASSLAVAETQYF.

This chain uses TRBV3-1 with TRBJ2-7, with D perhaps assigned TRBD1 or TRBD2 (6 bases each). Trimming stripped 6 bases from V and 2 bases from J, with 14 bases between. In germline, CDR1 is LGHDT, CDR2 YNNKEL (reference sequence). This CDR3 spans 14 amino acids. The CDR3 sequence is CASSPPGAPYEQYF. The CDR3 DNA sequence: TGTGCCAGCAGTCCGCCGGGGGCGCCCTACGAGCAGTACTTC.

This chain uses TRBV6-5 with TRBJ2-1; D possibly corresponds to TRBD2 (6 bases). This CDR3 has 15 residues. Trimming cost V 0 bases and J 8 bases, with 14 bases left between them. Germline V gives CDR1 MNHEY, CDR2 SVGAGI. The CDR3 region is CASSYSRRRGHEQFF. The DNA for the CDR3 is TGTGCCAGCAGTTACTCGCGTAGGAGGGGCCATGAGCAGTTCTTC.